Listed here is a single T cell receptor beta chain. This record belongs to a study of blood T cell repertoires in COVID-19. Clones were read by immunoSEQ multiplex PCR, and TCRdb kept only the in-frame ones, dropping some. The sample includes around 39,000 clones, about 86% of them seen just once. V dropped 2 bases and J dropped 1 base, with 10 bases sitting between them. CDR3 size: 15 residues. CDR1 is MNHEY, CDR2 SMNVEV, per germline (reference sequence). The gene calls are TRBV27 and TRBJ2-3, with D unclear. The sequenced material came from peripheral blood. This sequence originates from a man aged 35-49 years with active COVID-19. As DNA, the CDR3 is TGTGCCAGCAGTTTAGCGGCTTGGGGCACAGATACGCAGTATTTT. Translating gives CASSLAAWGTDTQYF.